These 10 T cell receptor beta chains were sequenced from one sample in a study of vaccination effects on CD4 cells after COVID-19 (dated 2022 in TCRdb). To identify antigen-specific CD4+ T cell clonotypes by their expansion, the ViraFEST assay first stimulated PBMC with viral peptide pools and then applied TCR sequencing. After less than 13 days of culture, CD4+ T cells were isolated with the EasySep CD4+ T cell isolation kit. Each participant got two doses of an mRNA SARS-CoV-2 vaccine, either BNT162b2 or mRNA-1273. Libraries came from the immunoSEQ multiplex PCR assay. This immuneACCESS table, as held by TCRdb, lists in-frame sequences with V and J called but not all clones. Of the missing ones, under half trace to an unresolved V gene in checked studies; the others have no known cause. Across this sample there are some 50,000 clones, with 74% seen only once. The ten largest account for roughly 16% of the sample.

Which antigens these TCRs recognize remains unknown. The sample here was CD4+ T cells from PBMCs cultured with HCoV-OC43 spike peptides, taken after COVID-19 vaccination. Interpreted using the paper, the cell subset or site label stands for: HCoV-OC43 spike overlapping peptide pool stimulation. These TCRs come from a human donor who received a COVID-19 vaccine.

The gene calls are TRBV6-5 and TRBJ1-2; no firm D call. V lost 0 bases and J lost 4, with 15 bases in between. Germline V gene lookup returns CDR1 MNHEY and CDR2 SVGAGI. The length of the CDR3 is 16 residues. CDR3 coding DNA: TGTGCCAGCAGTTACTCGACTGGAGGTGGGAGCTATGGCTACACCTTC. It encodes CASSYSTGGGSYGYTF.

The J gene is TRBJ2-4, the V gene TRBV25-1; TRBD2 aligns across 8 bases. CDR3 length equals 17 residues. In germline, CDR1 is MGHDK, CDR2 SYGVNS. V shed 5 bases and J 9 bases; nucleotides not matched to a gene: 18. The CDR3, as DNA: TGTGCCAGCAGTCCACGGACTAGCTCGGGGGTTTGGGGCATTCAGTACTTC. Residues: CASSPRTSSGVWGIQYF.

The chain joins TRBV4-1 to TRBJ2-2, with D maybe TRBD1 (7 bases). The V end lost 3 bases, the J end lost 6 bases, and 14 bases lay between the germline ends. CDR1 is MGHRA, CDR2 YSYEKL, per germline. The CDR3 is 15 amino acids. The CDR3 coding sequence is TGCGCCAGCAGCCATCAGGGGGGCGTTGCCGGGGAGCTGTTTTTT. As protein: CASSHQGGVAGELFF.

CDR3 region: CASSLDAGVPQHF. The DNA for the CDR3 is TGTGCCAGCAGCTTAGATGCGGGGGTCCCCCAGCATTTT. The rearrangement uses TRBV7-8 and TRBJ1-5; D perhaps matches TRBD1 (5 bases). With 1 base removed from V and 10 bases from J, the gap between germline ends came to 11 bases. This CDR3 comprises 13 residues. CDR1 SGHVS and CDR2 FQNEAQ come from the germline V gene.

The V gene is TRBV7-9, the J gene TRBJ2-5; 7 bases align to TRBD2. The CDR3 spans 15 residues. The V gene's germline CDR1 is SEHNR and CDR2 FQNEAQ (reference sequence). Germline trimming cut 5 bases from V and 0 bases from J; bases unmatched to any gene: 6. CDR3 sequence (DNA): TGTGCCAGCAGCCGGGACTATTTGTACCAAGAGACCCAGTACTTC. Its translation: CASSRDYLYQETQYF. Full variable domain (outside the CDR3, taken from reference TRBV7-9 and TRBJ2-5): DTGVSQNPRHKITKRGQNVTFRCDPISEHNRLYWYRQTLGQGPEFLTYFQNEAQLEKSRLLSDRFSAERPKGSFSTLEIQRTEQGDSAMYLCASSRDYLYQETQYFGPGTRLLVL.

The genes are TRBV6-5 and TRBJ2-3; D may match TRBD1 or TRBD2 (6 bases each). The CDR3 runs to 13 residues. In germline, CDR1 is MNHEY, CDR2 SVGAGI. The V end was cut by 5 bases, the J end by 8 bases, with 14 bases between. CDR3 nucleotides: TGTGCCAGCAGTACAGGGACTCCGAGTACGCAGTATTTT. Amino acid sequence: CASSTGTPSTQYF.

The genes are TRBV6-2 or TRBV6-3 and TRBJ1-5, with D uncertain. The ends were cut back, 4 bases at V and 0 bases at J, with 4 bases in the middle. CDR3 length: 13 residues. Germline lookup yields CDR1 MNHEY and CDR2 SVGEGT. CDR3 sequence (DNA): TGTGCCAGCAGTTGGGATAGCAATCAGCCCCAGCATTTT. This codes for CASSWDSNQPQHF.

A single count supports this clone. The chain joins TRBV10-1 to TRBJ2-2; 8 nucleotides match TRBD2. Germline-derived CDR1 and CDR2 are WNHNN and SYGVQD (reference sequence). V was pared by 2 bases and J by 5 bases, with 4 bases of the junction left unmatched. The CDR3 runs to 15 residues. The CDR3 spells CASSEAASGTGELFF. Here the CDR3 DNA reads TGCGCCAGCAGTGAGGCCGCTAGCGGGACCGGGGAGCTGTTTTTT.

The CDR3 protein is CASGDNSGANVLTF. The CDR3 DNA reads as TGTGCTAGTGGGGACAACTCTGGGGCCAACGTCCTGACTTTC. The chain carries TRBV12-5 and TRBJ2-6; weak D call: TRBD1 (5 bases). Trimming took 6 bases from V and 0 from J, leaving 6 bases between them. The CDR3 extends over 14 amino acids. Per the germline V gene, CDR1 is LGHNT and CDR2 is FRNRAP.

The chain combines TRBV25-1 with TRBJ1-2; 7 bases align to TRBD1. The CDR3 contains 14 residues. The germline gives CDR1 MGHDK, CDR2 SYGVNS. V shed 5 bases and J 3 bases; nucleotides not matched to a gene: 6. CDR3 in DNA: TGTGCCAGCAGTAAACAGGGGTCTGACTATGGCTACACCTTC. Protein product: CASSKQGSDYGYTF.